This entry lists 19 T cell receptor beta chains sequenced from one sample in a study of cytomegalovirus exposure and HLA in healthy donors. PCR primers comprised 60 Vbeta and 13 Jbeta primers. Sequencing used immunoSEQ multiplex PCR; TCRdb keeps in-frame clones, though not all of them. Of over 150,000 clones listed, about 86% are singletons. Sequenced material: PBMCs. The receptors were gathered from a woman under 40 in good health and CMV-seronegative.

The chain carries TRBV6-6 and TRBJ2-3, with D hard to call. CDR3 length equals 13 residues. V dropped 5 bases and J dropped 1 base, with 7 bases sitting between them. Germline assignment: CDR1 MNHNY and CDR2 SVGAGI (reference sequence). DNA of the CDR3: TGTGCCAGCAGTACCTTAGGCACAGATACGCAGTATTTT. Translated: CASSTLGTDTQYF.

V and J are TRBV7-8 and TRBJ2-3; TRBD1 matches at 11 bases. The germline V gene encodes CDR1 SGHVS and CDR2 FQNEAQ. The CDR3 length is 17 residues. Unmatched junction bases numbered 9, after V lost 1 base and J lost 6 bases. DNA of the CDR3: TGTGCCAGCAGCTTAGAAGGGTGGACAGGGGGCGTGGATACGCAGTATTTT. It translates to CASSLEGWTGGVDTQYF.

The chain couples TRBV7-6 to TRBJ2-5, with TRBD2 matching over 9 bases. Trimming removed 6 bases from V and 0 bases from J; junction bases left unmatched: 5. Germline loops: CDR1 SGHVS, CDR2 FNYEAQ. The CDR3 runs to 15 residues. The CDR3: CASSFGTSNQETQYF. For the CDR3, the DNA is TGTGCCAGCAGTTTCGGGACTAGCAACCAAGAGACCCAGTACTTC.

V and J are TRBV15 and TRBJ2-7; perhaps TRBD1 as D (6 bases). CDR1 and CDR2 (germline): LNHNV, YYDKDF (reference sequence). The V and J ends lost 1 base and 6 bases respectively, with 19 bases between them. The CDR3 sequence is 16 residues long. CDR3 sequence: CATSRVSKGDKSEQYF. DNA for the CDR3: TGTGCCACCAGCAGAGTGTCGAAAGGGGACAAGAGCGAGCAGTACTTC.

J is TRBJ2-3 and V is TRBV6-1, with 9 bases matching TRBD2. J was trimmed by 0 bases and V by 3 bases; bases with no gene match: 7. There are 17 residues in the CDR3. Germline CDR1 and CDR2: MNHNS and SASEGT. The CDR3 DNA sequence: TGTGCCAGCAGTGACGTATTGGCGGGAGGGAGCACAGATACGCAGTATTTT. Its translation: CASSDVLAGGSTDTQYF.

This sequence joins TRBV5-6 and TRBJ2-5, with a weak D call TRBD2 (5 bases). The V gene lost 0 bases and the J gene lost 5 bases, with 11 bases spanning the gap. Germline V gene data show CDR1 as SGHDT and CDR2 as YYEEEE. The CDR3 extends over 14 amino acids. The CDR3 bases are TGTGCCAGCAGCTTGGAGGCGGGTGGGGAGACCCAGTACTTC. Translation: CASSLEAGGETQYF.

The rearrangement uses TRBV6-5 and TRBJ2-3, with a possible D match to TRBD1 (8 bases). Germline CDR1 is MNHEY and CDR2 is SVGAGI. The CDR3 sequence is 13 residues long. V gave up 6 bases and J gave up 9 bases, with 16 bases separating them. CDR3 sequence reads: CASRPGQGGTQYF. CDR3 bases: TGTGCCAGCAGGCCAGGACAGGGAGGGACGCAGTATTTT.

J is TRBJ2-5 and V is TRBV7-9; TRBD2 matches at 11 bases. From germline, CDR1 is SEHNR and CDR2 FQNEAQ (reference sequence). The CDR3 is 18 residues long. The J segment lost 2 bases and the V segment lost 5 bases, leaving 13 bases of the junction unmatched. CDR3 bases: TGTGCCAGCAGCACAACGTCTTTAGCGGGAGGGCAACAAGAGACCCAGTACTTC. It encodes CASSTTSLAGGQQETQYF.

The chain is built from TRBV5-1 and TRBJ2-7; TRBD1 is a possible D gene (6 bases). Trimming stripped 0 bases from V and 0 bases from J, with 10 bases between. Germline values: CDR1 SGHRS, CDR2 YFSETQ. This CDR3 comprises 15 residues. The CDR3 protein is CASSLEGVSSYEQYF. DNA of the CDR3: TGCGCCAGCAGCTTGGAGGGGGTCAGCTCCTACGAGCAGTACTTC. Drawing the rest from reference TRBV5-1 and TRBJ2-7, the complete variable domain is KAGVTQTPRYLIKTRGQQVTLSCSPISGHRSVSWYQQTPGQGLQFLFEYFSETQRNKGNFPGRFSGRQFSNSRSEMNVSTLELGDSALYLCASSLEGVSSYEQYFGPGTRLTVT.

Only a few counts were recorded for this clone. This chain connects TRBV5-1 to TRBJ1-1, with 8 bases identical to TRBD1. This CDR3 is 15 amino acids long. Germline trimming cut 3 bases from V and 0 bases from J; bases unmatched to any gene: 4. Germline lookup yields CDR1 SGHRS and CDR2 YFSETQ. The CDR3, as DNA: TGCGCCAGCAGCTCGGACAGGGCCATGAACACTGAAGCTTTCTTT. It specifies CASSSDRAMNTEAFF.

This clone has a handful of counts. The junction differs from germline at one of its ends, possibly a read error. CDR3 nucleotide sequence: TGTGCCAGCACCTTGGGCCACTCGAACACTGAAGCTTTCTTT. Translation: CASTLGHSNTEAFF. The gene calls are TRBV5-4 and TRBJ1-1; D is unresolved. Germline CDR1 is SGHNT and CDR2 is YYREEE (reference sequence). The CDR3 is 14 amino acids.

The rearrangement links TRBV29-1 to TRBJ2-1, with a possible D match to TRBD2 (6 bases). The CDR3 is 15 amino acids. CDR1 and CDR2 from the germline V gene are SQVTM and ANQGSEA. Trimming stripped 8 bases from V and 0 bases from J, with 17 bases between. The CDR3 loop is CSLSRRGSSYNEQFF. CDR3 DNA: TGCAGCCTTTCCCGGCGGGGCAGCTCCTACAATGAGCAGTTCTTC.

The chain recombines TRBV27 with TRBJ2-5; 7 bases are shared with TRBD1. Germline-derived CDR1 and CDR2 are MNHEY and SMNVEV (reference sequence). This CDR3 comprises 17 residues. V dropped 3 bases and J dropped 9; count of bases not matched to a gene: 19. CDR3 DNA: TGTGCCAGCAGTTTGTCCAATCCGGGACAGCTACAAGAAGCCCAGTACTTC. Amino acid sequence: CASSLSNPGQLQEAQYF.

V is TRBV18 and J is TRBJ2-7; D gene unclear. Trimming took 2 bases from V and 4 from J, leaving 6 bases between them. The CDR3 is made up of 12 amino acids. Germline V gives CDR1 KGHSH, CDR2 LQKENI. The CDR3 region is CASSPARYEQYF. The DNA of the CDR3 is TGTGCCAGCTCACCAGCCAGGTACGAGCAGTACTTC.

CDR3 amino acids: CAISEELAFSYEQYF. The DNA for the CDR3 is TGTGCCATCAGTGAGGAACTAGCTTTCTCCTACGAGCAGTACTTC. This sequence joins TRBV10-3 and TRBJ2-7; possible D gene TRBD2, 6 bases. The V gene's germline CDR1 is ENHRY and CDR2 SYGVKD. The CDR3 has 15 amino acids. V lost 2 bases and J 0 bases, leaving 11 bases between the germline ends.

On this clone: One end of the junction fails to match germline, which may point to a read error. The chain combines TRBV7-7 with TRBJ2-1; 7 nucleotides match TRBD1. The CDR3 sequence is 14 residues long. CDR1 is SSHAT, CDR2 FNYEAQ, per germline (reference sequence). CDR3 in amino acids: CASSPWGQNNEQFF. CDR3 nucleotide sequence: TGTGCTAGCAGCCCCTGGGGACAGAACAATGAGCAGTTCTTC.

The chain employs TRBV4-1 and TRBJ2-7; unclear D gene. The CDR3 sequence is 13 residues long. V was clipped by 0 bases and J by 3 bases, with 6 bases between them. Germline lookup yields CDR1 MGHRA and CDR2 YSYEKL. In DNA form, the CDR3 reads TGCGCCAGCAGCCAAGAGGGCAGCTACGAGCAGTACTTC. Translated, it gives CASSQEGSYEQYF.

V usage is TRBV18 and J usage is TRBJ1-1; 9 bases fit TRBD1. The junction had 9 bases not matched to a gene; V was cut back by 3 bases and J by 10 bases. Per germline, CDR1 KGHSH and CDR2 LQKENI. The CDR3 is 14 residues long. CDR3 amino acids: CASSPTGGAVGAFF. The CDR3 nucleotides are TGTGCCAGCTCACCTACAGGGGGCGCGGTAGGAGCTTTCTTT. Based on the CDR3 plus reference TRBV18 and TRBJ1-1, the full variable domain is NAGVMQNPRHLVRRRGQEARLRCSPMKGHSHVYWYRQLPEEGLKFMVYLQKENIIDESGMPKERFSAEFPKEGPSILRIQQVVRGDSAAYFCASSPTGGAVGAFFGQGTRLTVV.

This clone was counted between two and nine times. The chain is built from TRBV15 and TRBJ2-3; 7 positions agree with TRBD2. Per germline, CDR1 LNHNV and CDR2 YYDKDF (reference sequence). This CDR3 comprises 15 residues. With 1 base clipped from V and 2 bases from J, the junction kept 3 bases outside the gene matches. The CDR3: CATSRGLADTDTQYF. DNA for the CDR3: TGTGCCACCAGCAGAGGGCTAGCGGACACAGATACGCAGTATTTT.